This T cell receptor (beta chain) was documented in a study of immune evolution from preneoplasia to lung adenocarcinoma. Study at large: HLA loss of heterozygosity: less than 9% AIS, about 15% MIA, over 25% ADC, none AAH.

Study-wide results and caveats: Top clone frequencies peaked in normal lung, apparently declining through invasive adenocarcinoma. KRAS-mutant nodules had the highest T cell clonality.

The data were produced by immunoSEQ multiplex PCR, yet TCRdb's version contains in-frame clones alone and is incomplete. The sample carries 7,500 to 8,500 clones, 72% recorded once. With regard to this clone: The antigen remains unidentified. Additional DNA sequences in this sample encode the identical CDR3.

Patient tissue came from resections in Japan or China, 2014–2017. V was trimmed by 0 bases and J by 0 bases, leaving 10 bases between them. The CDR3 runs to 15 residues. CDR1 and CDR2 (germline): SGDLS, YYNGEE. The sequenced sample was FFPE lung adenocarcinoma in situ tissue. The TCR sequence derives from an older donor with lung adenocarcinoma. Some clones in this sample may be carry-over from other donors' samples. This chain connects TRBV9 to TRBJ2-7; D perhaps matches TRBD2 (5 bases). The CDR3 here is CASSVGTFSSYEQYF. CDR3 sequence (DNA): TGTGCCAGCAGCGTAGGGACTTTCAGCTCCTACGAGCAGTACTTC. Full variable domain (missing parts from reference TRBV9 and TRBJ2-7): DSGVTQTPKHLITATGQRVTLRCSPRSGDLSVYWYQQSLDQGLQFLIQYYNGEERAKGNILERFSAQQFPDLHSELNLSSLELGDSALYFCASSVGTFSSYEQYFGPGTRLTVT.